This TCR beta chain was retrieved from a study of shared clonotypes between healthy human individuals. Study-level points and caveats: All-four-donor shared clonotypes had higher generation probabilities than non-shared clonotypes did. Around 5% of naive CD4 clonotypes were common to a few donors. How much donors shared clonotypes was expected to be affected by sequencing depth.

A remark on this clone: The target antigen is unknown.

Produced via immunoSEQ multiplex PCR; TCRdb's table is partial and in-frame only. The data hold roughly 1.4 million clones, with 97% to 99% observed a single time. The TCR was taken from a man aged 25 to 40 in good health. The sample consisted of naive CD4+ T cells sorted from blood. Indicated subset: CD45RA+ positively selected.

The chain's CDR3 is CASSLAYRGFDYEQYF. The CDR3 coding sequence is TGTGCCAGCAGCTTAGCTTATAGAGGCTTCGACTACGAGCAGTACTTC. The chain recombines TRBV11-2 with TRBJ2-7; no firm D call. Trimming cost V 1 base and J 3 bases, with 16 bases left between them. The CDR3 sequence is 16 residues long. Looked up from germline, CDR1 is SGHAT and CDR2 is FQNNGV.